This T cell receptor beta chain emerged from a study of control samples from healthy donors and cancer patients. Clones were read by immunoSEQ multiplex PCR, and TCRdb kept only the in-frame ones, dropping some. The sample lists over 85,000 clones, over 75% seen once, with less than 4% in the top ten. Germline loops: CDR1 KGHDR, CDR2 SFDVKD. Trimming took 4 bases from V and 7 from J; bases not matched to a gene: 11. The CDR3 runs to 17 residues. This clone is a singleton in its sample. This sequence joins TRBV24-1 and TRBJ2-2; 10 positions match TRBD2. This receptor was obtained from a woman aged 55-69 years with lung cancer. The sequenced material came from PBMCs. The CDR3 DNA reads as TGTGCCACCAGTGACCCCCCTAGCGGGAGTTGGGTCGGGGAGCTGTTTTTT. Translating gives CATSDPPSGSWVGELFF.